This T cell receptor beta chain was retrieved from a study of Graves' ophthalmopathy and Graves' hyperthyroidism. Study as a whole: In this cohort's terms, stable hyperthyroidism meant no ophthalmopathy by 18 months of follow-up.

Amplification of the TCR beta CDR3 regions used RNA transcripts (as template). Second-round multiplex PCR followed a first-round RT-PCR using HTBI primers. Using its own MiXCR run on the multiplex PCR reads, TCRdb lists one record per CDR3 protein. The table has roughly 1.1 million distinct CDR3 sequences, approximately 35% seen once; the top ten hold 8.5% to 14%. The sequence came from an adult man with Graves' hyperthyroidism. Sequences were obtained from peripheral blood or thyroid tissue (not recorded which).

CDR3 residues: CASSPGQGAPETQYF. The CDR3 nucleotides are TGTGCCAGCAGCCCGGGACAGGGGGCGCCAGAGACCCAGTACTTC. V and J are TRBV25-1 and TRBJ2-5; TRBD1 matches at 12 bases. The CDR3 runs to 15 residues. J was trimmed by 4 bases and V by 6 bases; bases with no gene match: 6. Germline V gene sequence: CDR1 MGHDK, CDR2 SYGVNS.